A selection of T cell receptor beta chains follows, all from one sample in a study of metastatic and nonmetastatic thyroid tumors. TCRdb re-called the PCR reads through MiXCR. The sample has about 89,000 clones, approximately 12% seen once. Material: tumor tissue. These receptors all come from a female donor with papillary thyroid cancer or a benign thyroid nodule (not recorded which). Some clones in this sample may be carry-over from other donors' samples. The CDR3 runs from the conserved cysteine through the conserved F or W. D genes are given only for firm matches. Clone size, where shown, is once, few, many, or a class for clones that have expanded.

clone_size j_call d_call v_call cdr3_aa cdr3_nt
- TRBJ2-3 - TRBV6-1 CASRDVTSANKGTDTQYF TGTGCCAGCAGAGATGTAACGAGTGCGAATAAGGGCACAGATACGCAGTATTTT
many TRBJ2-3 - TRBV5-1 CASSLERSDTQYF TGCGCCAGCAGCCTGGAACGATCAGATACGCAGTATTTT
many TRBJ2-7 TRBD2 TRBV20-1 CSARGLATFDEQYF TGCAGTGCTAGAGGACTAGCCACTTTTGACGAGCAGTACTTC
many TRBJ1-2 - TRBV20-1 CSARDDYGYTF TGCAGTGCTAGAGATGACTATGGCTACACCTTC
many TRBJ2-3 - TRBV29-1 CSVIPLVTYTQYF TGCAGCGTTATCCCTCTAGTCACTTATACGCAGTATTTT
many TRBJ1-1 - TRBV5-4 CASSWAGGVEAFF TGTGCCAGCAGCTGGGCGGGGGGAGTCGAAGCTTTCTTT
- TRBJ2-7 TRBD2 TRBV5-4 CASSPWTSGAYEQYF TGTGCCAGCAGCCCCTGGACTAGCGGGGCCTACGAGCAGTACTTC
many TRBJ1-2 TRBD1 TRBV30 CASRDRGLGYTF TGTGCCTCCCGGGACAGGGGGCTTGGCTACACCTTC
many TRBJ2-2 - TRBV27 CASSLSGGGTGELFF TGTGCCAGCAGTTTATCAGGGGGTGGCACCGGGGAGCTGTTTTTT
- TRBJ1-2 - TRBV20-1 CSAIWGAGWGYTF TGCAGTGCTATCTGGGGGGCAGGGTGGGGCTACACCTTC
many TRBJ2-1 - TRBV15 CATSKRLGRSEQFF TGTGCCACCAGCAAACGACTAGGTCGGAGTGAGCAGTTCTTC
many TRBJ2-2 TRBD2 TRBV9 CASSLWGGANTGELFF TGTGCCAGCAGTCTGTGGGGAGGGGCGAACACCGGGGAGCTGTTTTTT
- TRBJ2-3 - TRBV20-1 CSAMVRSDTQYF TGCAGTGCTATGGTCAGGTCAGATACGCAGTATTTT
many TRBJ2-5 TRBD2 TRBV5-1 CASSLEASGLQETQYF TGCGCCAGCAGCTTGGAGGCTAGCGGGCTTCAAGAGACCCAGTACTTC
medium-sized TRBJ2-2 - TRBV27 CASSLLSGELFF TGTGCCAGCAGTTTACTCTCCGGGGAGCTGTTTTTT
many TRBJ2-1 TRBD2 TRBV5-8 CASSLGAGGDNEQFF TGTGCCAGCAGCTTGGGCGCGGGAGGAGACAATGAGCAGTTCTTC
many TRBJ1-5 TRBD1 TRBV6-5 CASSYSTGGNQPQHF TGTGCCAGCAGTTACTCGACAGGGGGCAATCAGCCCCAGCATTTT
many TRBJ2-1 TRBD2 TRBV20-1 CSAGTSGGYNEQFF TGCAGTGCGGGGACTAGCGGGGGGTACAATGAGCAGTTCTTC
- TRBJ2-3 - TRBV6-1 CASSETASDTQYF TGTGCCAGCAGTGAGACTGCGTCAGATACTCAGTATTTT
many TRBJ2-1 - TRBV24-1 CATSDLTPDNEQFF TGTGCCACCAGTGATTTAACCCCGGACAATGAGCAGTTCTTC
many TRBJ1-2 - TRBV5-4 CASSLRGAHGYTF TGTGCCAGCAGCCTCCGCGGGGCGCATGGCTACACCTTC
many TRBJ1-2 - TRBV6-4 CASSDSPVPVSGYTF TGTGCCAGCAGTGACTCGCCAGTCCCTGTAAGTGGCTACACCTTC
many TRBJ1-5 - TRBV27 CASSFAQGVGNQPQHF TGTGCCAGCAGTTTCGCACAGGGAGTCGGCAATCAGCCCCAGCATTTT
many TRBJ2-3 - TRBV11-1 CASSTRHGGSTDTQYF TGTGCCAGCAGCACACGGCACGGGGGCAGCACAGATACGCAGTATTTT
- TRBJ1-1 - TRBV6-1 CASNTLPGTTEAFF TGTGCCAGCAATACCCTCCCCGGGACAACTGAAGCCTTCTTT
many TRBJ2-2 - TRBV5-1 CASSLTHTGELFF TGCGCCAGCAGCTTGACACACACCGGGGAGCTGTTTTTT
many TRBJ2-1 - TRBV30 CAWSRDSYNEQFF TGTGCCTGGAGTCGGGACTCCTACAATGAGCAGTTCTTC
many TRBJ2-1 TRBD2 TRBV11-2 CASSLRSAGGHNSYNEQFF TGTGCCAGCAGCTTAAGATCAGCGGGAGGGCATAACTCCTACAATGAGCAGTTCTTC
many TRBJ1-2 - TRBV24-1 CATSEPAYGYTF TGTGCCACCAGTGAGCCAGCCTATGGCTACACCTTC
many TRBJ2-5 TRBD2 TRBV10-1 CASSAVPGLAGRYQETQYF TGCGCCAGCAGTGCCGTCCCGGGACTAGCGGGGCGATACCAAGAGACCCAGTACTTC
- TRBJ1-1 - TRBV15 CATSRDRGENAETFF TGTGCCACCAGCAGAGATCGGGGCGAGAACGCTGAAACTTTCTTT
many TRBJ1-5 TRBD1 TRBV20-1 CSANPDRDDQPQHF TGCAGTGCTAATCCGGACAGGGATGATCAGCCCCAGCATTTT
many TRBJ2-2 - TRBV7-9 CASSLASGVGIGELFF TGTGCCAGCAGCTTAGCTTCGGGAGTTGGTATAGGGGAGCTGTTTTTT
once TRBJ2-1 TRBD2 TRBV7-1 CASSSTEALAGAYADNEQFF TGTGCCAGCAGCTCCACTGAGGCTCTAGCGGGAGCTTATGCGGACAATGAGCAGTTCTTC
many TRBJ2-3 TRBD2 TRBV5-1 CASSLTPPQLAGSTDTQYF TGCGCCAGCAGCTTGACTCCCCCCCAACTAGCGGGAAGCACAGATACGCAGTATTTT
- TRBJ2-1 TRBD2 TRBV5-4 CASSLMGLAGGPGYNEQFF TGTGCCAGCAGCTTGATGGGACTAGCGGGAGGGCCAGGGTACAATGAGCAGTTCTTC
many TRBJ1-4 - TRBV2 CASQAEDGEKLFF TGTGCCAGCCAAGCAGAAGATGGGGAAAAACTGTTTTTT
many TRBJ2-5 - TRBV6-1 CASSVLQGETQYF TGTGCCAGCAGTGTCCTCCAGGGAGAGACCCAGTACTTC
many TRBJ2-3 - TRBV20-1 CSAREDADTQYF TGCAGTGCTAGAGAGGATGCAGATACGCAGTATTTT
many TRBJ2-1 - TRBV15 CATSRDQEAQEQFF TGTGCCACCAGCAGAGATCAGGAGGCCCAAGAGCAGTTCTTC
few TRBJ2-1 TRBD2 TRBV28 CASSLRRGDNEQFF TGTGCCAGCAGTTTAAGGCGGGGGGACAATGAGCAGTTCTTC
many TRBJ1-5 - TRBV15 CATSFKRGGGQPQHF TGTGCCACCAGCTTCAAGCGAGGGGGGGGTCAGCCCCAGCATTTT
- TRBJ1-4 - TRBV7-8 CASSLVGSQGEKLFF TGTGCCAGCAGCTTAGTAGGCAGCCAGGGCGAAAAACTGTTTTTT
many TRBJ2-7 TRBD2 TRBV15 CATSELAGGYEQYF TGTGCCACCAGCGAACTAGCGGGAGGATATGAGCAGTACTTC
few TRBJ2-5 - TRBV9 CASSVGGAGGETQYF TGTGCCAGCAGCGTAGGGGGTGCAGGTGGGGAGACCCAGTACTTC
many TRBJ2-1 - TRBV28 CASSFGRGRSYNEQFF TGTGCCAGCAGTTTTGGTCGGGGGAGATCCTACAATGAGCAGTTCTTC
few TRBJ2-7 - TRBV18 CASSQLPGPGNYEQYF TGTGCCAGCTCACAACTACCGGGACCGGGTAACTACGAGCAGTACTTC